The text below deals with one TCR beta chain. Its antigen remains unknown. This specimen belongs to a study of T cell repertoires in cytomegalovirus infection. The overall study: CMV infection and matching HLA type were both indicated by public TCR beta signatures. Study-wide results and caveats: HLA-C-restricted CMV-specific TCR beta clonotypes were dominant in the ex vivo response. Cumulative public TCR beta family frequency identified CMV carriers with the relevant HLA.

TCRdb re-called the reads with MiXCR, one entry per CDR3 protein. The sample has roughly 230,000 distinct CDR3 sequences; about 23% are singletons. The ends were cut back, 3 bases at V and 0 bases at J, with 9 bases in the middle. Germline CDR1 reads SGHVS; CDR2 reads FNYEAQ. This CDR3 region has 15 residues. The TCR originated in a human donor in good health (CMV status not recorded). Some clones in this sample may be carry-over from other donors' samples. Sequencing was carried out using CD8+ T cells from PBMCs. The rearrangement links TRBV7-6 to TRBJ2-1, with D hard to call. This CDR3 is CASSFTSYSYNEQFF. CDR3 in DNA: TGTGCCAGCAGCTTCACCTCCTACTCCTACAATGAGCAGTTCTTC. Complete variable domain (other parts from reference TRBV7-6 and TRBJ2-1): GAGVSQSPRYKVTKRGQDVALRCDPISGHVSLYWYRQALGQGPEFLTYFNYEAQQDKSGLPNDRFSAERPEGSISTLTIQRTEQRDSAMYRCASSFTSYSYNEQFFGPGTRLTVL.